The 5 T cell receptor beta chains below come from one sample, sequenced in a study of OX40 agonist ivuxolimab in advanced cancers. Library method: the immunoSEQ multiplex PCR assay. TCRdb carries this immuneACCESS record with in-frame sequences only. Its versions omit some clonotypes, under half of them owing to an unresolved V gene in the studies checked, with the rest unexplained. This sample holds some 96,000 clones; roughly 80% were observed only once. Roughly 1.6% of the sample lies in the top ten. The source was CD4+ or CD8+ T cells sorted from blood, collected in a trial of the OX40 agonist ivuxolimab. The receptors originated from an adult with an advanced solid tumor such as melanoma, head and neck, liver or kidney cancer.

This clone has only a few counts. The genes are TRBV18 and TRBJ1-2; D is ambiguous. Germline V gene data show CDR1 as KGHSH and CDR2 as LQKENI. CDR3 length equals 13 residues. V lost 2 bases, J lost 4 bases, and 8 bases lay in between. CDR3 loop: CASSPESSYGYTF. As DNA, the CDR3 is TGTGCCAGCTCACCAGAGAGCAGCTATGGCTACACCTTC. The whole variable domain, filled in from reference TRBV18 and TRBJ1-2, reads NAGVMQNPRHLVRRRGQEARLRCSPMKGHSHVYWYRQLPEEGLKFMVYLQKENIIDESGMPKERFSAEFPKEGPSILRIQQVVRGDSAAYFCASSPESSYGYTFGSGTRLTVV.

The CDR3 DNA is TGTGCCTGGAGTCGGGGGAGGGAGGGTGGCTACACCTTC. It yields the protein CAWSRGREGGYTF. The chain uses TRBV30 and TRBJ1-2; D might be TRBD1 (5 bases). This CDR3 spans 13 amino acids. Germline V lookup: CDR1 GTSNPN, CDR2 SVGIG (reference sequence). The germline V and J ends were trimmed by 2 bases and 7 bases, with 14 bases remaining between them.

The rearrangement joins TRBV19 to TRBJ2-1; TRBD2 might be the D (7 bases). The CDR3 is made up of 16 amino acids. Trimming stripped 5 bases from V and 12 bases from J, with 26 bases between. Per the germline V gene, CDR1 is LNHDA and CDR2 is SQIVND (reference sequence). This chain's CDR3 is CASSPSGGSLPQGQFF. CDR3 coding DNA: TGTGCCAGTAGTCCTTCTGGCGGGAGCCTCCCACAGGGGCAGTTCTTC.

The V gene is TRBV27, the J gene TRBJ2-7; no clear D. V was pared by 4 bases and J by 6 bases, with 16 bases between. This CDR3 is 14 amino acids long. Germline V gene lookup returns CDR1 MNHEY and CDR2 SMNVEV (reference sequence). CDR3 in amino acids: CASSSYDLLREQYF. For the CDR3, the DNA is TGTGCCAGCAGTTCCTACGACTTGTTGCGCGAGCAGTACTTC.

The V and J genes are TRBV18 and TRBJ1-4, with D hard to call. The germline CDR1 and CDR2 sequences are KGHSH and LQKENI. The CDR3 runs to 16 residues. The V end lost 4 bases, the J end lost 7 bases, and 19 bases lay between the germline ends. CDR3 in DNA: TGTGCCAGCTCACTCACGGGTCTTACTGTGGGTGAAAAACTGTTTTTT. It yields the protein CASSLTGLTVGEKLFF.